The text below deals with one T cell receptor (beta chain). As originally analysed: The authors estimated nucleated cell counts from reference gene primer amplification. The table came from immunoSEQ multiplex PCR; TCRdb's copy has only in-frame clones and leaves some out. For V, J and clone size, that table is used; D and trimming come from the DNA. The sample consists of a few hundred thousand clones, roughly 87% of them appearing once. This sample was taken from a study of blood T cell repertoires in COVID-19. CDR1 is LGHDT and CDR2 is YNNKEL in the germline V gene (reference sequence). V lost 0 bases and J 2 bases, leaving 11 bases between the germline ends. CDR3 length: 15 residues. Cohort allocation depended upon clinical history that participants reported.

This receptor was obtained from a man between 18 and 35 years old with acute COVID-19. V is TRBV3-1 (or the pseudogene TRBV3-2) and J is TRBJ2-7, with D possibly TRBD2 on 6 matching bases. What was sequenced was PBMCs or T cells enriched from blood (not recorded which). Here the CDR3 reads CASSQDIAETYEQYF. The DNA of the CDR3 is TGTGCCAGCAGCCAAGATATAGCGGAGACCTACGAGCAGTACTTC.